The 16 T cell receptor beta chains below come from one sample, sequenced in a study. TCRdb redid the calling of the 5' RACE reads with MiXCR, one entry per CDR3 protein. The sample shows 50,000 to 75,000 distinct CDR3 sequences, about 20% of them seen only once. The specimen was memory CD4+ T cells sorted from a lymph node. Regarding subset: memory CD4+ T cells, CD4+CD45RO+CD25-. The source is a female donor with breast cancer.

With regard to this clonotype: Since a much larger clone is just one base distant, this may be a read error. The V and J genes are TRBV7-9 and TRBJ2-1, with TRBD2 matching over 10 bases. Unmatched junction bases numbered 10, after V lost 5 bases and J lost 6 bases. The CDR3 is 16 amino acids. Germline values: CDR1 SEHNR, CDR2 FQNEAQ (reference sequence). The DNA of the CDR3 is TGTGCCAGCAGCCCCCAACGAGCGGGGGGGTTCAATGAGCAGTTCTTC. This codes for CASSPQRAGGFNEQFF.

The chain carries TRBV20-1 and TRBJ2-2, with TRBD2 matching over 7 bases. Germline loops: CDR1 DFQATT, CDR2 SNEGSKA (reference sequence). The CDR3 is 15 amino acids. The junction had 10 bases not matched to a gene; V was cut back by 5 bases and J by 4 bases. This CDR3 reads CSASLAGEFTGELFF. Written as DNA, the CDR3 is TGCAGTGCTTCCCTGGCGGGAGAGTTCACCGGGGAGCTGTTTTTT.

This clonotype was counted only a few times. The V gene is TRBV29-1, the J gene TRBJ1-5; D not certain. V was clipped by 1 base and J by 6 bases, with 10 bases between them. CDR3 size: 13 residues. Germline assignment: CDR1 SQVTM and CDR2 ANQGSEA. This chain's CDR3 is CSVEGAPGQPQHF. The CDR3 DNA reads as TGCAGCGTTGAAGGGGCCCCGGGTCAGCCCCAGCATTTT.

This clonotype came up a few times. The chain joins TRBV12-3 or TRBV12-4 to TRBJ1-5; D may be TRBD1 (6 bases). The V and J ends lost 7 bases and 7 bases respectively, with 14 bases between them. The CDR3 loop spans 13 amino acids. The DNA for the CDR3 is TGTGCCAGCAAAGACAGGTTTCTGCAGCCCCAGCATTTT. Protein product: CASKDRFLQPQHF.

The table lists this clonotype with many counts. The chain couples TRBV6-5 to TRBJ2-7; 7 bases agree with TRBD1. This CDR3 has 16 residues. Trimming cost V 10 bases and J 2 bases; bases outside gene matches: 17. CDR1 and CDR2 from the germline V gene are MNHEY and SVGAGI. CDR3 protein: CATGLDSGTDPYEQYF. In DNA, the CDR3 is TGTGCCACCGGCCTGGACTCCGGGACAGACCCCTACGAGCAGTACTTC.

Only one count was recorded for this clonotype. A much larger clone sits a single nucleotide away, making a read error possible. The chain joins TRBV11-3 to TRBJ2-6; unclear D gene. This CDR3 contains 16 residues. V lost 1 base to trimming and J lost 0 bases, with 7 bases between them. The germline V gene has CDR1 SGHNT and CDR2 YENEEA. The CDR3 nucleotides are TGTGCCAGCAGCTTAGGTAACAGCTCTGGGGCCAACGTCCTGACTTTC. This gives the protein CASSLGNSSGANVLTF.

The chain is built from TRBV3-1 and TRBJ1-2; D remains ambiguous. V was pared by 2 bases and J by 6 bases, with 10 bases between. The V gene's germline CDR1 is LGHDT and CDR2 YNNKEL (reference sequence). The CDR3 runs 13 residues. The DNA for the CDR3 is TGTGCCAGCAGCCAATTAAGGAGCAATGGCTACACCTTC. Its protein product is CASSQLRSNGYTF.

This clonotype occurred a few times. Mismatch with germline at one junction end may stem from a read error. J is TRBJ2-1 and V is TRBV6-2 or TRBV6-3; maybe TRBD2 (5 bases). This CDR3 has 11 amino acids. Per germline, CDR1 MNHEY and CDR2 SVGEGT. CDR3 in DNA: TGTGCCTGCGGAGGCTACAATGAGCAGATCTTC. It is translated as CACGGYNEQIF.

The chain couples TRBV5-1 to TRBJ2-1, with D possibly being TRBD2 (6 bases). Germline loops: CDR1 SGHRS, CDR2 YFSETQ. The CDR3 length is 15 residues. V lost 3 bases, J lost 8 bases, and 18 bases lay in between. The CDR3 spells CASSWDGGSAYEQFF. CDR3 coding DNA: TGCGCCAGCAGCTGGGACGGGGGATCAGCCTATGAGCAGTTCTTC.

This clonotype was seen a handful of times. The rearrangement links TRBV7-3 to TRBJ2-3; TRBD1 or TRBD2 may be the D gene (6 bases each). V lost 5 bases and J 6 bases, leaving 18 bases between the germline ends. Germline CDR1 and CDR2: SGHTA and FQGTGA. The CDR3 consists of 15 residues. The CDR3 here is CASSGRGGLGDTQYF. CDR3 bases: TGTGCCAGCAGCGGCAGGGGAGGCCTCGGGGATACGCAGTATTTT.

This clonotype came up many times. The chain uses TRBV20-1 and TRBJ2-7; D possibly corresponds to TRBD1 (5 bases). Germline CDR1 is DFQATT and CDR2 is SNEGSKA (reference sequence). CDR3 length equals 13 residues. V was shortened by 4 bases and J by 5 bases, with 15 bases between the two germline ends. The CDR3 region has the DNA TGCAGTGCTATTTCCTTCGACAGAGACGAGCAGTACTTC. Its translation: CSAISFDRDEQYF.

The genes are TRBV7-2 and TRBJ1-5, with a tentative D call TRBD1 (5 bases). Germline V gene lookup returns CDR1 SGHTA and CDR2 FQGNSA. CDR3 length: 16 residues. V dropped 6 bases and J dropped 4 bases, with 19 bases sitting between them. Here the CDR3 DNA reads TGTGCCAGCAGTTTCACTTCGGGGCAGCAGAATCAGCCCCAGCATTTT. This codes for CASSFTSGQQNQPQHF.

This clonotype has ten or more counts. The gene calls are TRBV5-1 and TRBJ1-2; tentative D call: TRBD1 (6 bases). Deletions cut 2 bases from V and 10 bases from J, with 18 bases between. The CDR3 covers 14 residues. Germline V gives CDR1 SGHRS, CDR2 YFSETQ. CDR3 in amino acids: CASSFSGDRTLYTF. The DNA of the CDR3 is TGCGCCAGCAGCTTCTCCGGTGACAGGACCCTCTACACCTTC.

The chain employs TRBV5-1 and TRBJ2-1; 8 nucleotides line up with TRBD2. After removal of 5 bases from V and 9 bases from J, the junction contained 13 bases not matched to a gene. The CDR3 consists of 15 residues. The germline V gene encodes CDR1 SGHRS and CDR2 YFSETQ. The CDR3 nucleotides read TGCGCCAGCAGACTACCAGCGGGAGCAGATGGTGAGCAGTTCTTC. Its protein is CASRLPAGADGEQFF.

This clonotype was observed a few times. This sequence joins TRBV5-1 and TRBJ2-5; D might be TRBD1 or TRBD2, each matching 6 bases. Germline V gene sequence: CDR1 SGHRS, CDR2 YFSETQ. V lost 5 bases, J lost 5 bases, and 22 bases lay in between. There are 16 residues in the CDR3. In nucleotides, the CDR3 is TGCGCCAGCAGTTTTTCTTTAGCGGAGGGGGAGGAGACCCAGTACTTC. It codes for CASSFSLAEGEETQYF.

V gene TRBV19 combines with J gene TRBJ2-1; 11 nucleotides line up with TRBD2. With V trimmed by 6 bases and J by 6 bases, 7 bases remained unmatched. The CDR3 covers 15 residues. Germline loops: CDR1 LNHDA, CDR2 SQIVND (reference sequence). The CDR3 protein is CASSRTSGSLNEQFF. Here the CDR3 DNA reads TGTGCCAGTAGCCGAACTAGCGGGAGTCTCAATGAGCAGTTCTTC.